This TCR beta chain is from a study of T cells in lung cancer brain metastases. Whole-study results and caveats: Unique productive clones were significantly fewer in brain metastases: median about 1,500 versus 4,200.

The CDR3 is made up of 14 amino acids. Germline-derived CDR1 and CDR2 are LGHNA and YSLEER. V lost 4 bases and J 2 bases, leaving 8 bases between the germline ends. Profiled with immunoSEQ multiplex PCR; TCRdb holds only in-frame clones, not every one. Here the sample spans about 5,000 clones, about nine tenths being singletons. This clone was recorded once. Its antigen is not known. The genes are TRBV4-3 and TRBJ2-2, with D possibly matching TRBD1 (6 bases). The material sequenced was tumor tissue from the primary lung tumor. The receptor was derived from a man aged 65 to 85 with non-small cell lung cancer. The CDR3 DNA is TGCGCCAGCAGCCCCGGGACAAACACCGGGGAGCTGTTTTTT. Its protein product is CASSPGTNTGELFF.